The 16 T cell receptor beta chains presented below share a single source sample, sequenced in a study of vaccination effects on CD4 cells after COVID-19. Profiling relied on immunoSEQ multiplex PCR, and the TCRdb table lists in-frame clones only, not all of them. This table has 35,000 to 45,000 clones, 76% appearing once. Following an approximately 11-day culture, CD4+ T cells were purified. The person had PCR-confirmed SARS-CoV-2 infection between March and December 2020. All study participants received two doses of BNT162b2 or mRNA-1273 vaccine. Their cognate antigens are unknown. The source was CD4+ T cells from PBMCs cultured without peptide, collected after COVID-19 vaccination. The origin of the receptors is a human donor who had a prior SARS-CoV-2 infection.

The CDR3 sequence is CASSFPGTDNSGNTIYF. The CDR3 DNA follows: TGTGCCAGCAGTTTTCCAGGGACGGACAACTCTGGAAACACCATATATTTT. The rearrangement links TRBV28 to TRBJ1-3; tentatively, D is TRBD1 (5 bases). The V gene lost 3 bases and the J gene lost 0 bases, with 15 bases spanning the gap. The CDR3 contains 17 residues. Germline V CDR1 and CDR2: MDHEN, SYDVKM.

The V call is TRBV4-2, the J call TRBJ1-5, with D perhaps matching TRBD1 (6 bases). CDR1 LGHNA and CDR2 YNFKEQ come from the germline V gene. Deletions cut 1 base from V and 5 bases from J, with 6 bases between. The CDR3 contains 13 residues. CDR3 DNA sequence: TGTGCCAGCAGCCAAGCAGGGGATCAGCCCCAGCATTTT. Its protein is CASSQAGDQPQHF.

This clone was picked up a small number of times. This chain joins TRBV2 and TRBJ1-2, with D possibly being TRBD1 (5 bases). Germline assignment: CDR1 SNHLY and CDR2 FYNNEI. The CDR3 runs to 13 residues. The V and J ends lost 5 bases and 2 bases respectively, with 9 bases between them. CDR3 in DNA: TGTGCCAGCAGTAGGGACGGGAACTATGGCTACACCTTC. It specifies CASSRDGNYGYTF.

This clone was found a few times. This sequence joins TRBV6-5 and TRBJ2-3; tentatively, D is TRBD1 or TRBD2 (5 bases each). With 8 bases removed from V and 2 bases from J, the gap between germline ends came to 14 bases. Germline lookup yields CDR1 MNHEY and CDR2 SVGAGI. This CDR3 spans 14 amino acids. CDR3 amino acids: CASCSRGHTDTQYF. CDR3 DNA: TGTGCCAGCTGCTCCCGGGGCCACACAGATACGCAGTATTTT.

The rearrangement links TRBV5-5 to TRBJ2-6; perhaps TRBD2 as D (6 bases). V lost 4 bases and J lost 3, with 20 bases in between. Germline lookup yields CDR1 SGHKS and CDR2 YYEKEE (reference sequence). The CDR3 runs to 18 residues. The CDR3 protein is CASSKHGAQAGGANVLTF. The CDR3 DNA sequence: TGTGCCAGCAGCAAACACGGGGCGCAAGCGGGTGGGGCCAACGTCCTGACTTTC.

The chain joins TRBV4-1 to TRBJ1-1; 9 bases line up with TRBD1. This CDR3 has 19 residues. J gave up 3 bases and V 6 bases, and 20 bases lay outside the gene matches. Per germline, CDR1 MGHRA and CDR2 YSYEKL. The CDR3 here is CASSHTLVYRGRGDTEAFF. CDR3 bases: TGCGCCAGCAGTCACACGCTAGTCTACAGGGGGCGCGGGGACACTGAAGCTTTCTTT.

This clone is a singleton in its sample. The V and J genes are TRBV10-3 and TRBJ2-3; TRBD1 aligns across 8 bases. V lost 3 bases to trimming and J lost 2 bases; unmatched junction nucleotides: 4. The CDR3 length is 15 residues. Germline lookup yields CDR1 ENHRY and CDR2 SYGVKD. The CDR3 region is CAISEGQGPTDTQYF. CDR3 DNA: TGTGCCATCAGTGAAGGACAGGGTCCCACAGATACGCAGTATTTT.

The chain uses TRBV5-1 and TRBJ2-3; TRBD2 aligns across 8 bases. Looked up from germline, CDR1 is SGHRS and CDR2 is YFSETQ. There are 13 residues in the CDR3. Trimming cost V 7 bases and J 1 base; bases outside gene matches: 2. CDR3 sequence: CASEAGGTDTQYF. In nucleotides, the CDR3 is TGCGCCAGCGAAGCGGGGGGCACAGATACGCAGTATTTT.

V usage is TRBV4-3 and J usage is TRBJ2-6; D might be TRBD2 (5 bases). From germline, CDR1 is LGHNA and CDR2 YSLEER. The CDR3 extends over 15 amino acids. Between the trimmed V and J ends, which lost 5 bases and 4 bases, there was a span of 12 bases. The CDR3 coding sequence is TGCGCCAGCAGCAATGGGAGATCAGGGGCCAACGTCCTGACTTTC. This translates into CASSNGRSGANVLTF.

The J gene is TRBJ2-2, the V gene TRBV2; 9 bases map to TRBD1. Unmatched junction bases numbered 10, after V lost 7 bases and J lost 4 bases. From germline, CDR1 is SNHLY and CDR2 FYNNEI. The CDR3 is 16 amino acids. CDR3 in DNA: TGTGCCAGCAACGACGAGACAGGGGGAGTCACCGGGGAGCTGTTTTTT. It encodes CASNDETGGVTGELFF.

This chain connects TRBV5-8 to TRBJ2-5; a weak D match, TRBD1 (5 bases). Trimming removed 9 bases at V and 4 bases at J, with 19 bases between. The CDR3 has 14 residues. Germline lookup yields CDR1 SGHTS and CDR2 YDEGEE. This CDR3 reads CANPTTASVETQYF. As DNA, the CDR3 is TGTGCCAACCCCACGACAGCGTCGGTAGAGACCCAGTACTTC. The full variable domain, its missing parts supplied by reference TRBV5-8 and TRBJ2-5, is EAGVTQSPTHLIKTRGQQATLRCSPISGHTSVYWYQQALGLGLQFLLWYDEGEERNRGNFPPRFSGRQFPNYSSELNVNALELEDSALYLCANPTTASVETQYFGPGTRLLVL.

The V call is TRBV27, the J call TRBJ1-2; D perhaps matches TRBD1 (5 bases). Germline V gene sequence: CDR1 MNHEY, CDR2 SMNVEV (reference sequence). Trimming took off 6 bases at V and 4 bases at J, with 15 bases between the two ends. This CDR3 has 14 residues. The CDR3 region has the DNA TGTGCCAGCAGCGTCGGGGGGTACCCCTATGGCTACACCTTC. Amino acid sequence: CASSVGGYPYGYTF.

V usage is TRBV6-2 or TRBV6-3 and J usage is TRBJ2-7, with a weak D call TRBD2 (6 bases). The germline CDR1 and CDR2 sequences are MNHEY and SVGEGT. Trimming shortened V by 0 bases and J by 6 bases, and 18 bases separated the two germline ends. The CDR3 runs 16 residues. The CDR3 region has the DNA TGTGCCAGCAGTTACTCGCTAGGTGGCGGGATCGCCGAGCAGTACTTC. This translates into CASSYSLGGGIAEQYF.

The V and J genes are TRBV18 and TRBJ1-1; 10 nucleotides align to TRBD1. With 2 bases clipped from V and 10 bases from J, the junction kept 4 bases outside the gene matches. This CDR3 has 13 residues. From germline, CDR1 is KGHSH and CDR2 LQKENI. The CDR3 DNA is TGTGCCAGCTCACCAAGGGACAGGGGATCAGCTTTCTTT. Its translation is CASSPRDRGSAFF.

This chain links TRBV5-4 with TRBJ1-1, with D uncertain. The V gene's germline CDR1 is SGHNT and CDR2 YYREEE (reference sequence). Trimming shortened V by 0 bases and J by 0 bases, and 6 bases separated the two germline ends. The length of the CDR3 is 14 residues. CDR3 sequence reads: CASSLDRLNTEAFF. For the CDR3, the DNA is TGTGCCAGCAGCTTGGACAGACTGAACACTGAAGCTTTCTTT.

CDR3 residues: CASSPRGAGNTEAFF. The CDR3 bases are TGTGCCAGCAGCCCCAGGGGAGCAGGGAACACTGAAGCTTTCTTT. The gene calls are TRBV11-2 and TRBJ1-1, with a weak D call TRBD1 (6 bases). The V gene lost 5 bases and the J gene lost 1 base, with 14 bases spanning the gap. The CDR3 spans 15 residues. Germline assignment: CDR1 SGHAT and CDR2 FQNNGV.